Given below is one T cell receptor (beta chain) in context. The data derive from a study of shared T cell receptors in the human thymus. The CDR3 totals 14 residues. The V gene lost 1 base and the J gene lost 5 bases, with 10 bases spanning the gap. The V gene's germline CDR1 is MGHRA and CDR2 YSYEKL. Here immunoSEQ multiplex PCR was the method, and the copy in TCRdb shows in-frame clones only, minus some. The sample holds some 400,000 clones; just under 95% are singletons and the top ten take 0.015% to 0.02%. This TCR was recovered from a human donor. V usage is TRBV4-1 and J usage is TRBJ2-3; D is undetermined. Sequencing input: thymocytes. The CDR3 spells CASSQGRVLDTQYF. The CDR3 nucleotides read TGCGCCAGCAGCCAAGGGAGAGTGTTAGATACGCAGTATTTT.